This T cell receptor (beta chain) originates from a study of long-term antiretroviral therapy in people with HIV. To note about this clone: No antigen is known for it.

The libraries were made with immunoSEQ v3.0 at survey level. Only in-frame clones appear in the TCRdb table, and some are missing; sequencing was by immunoSEQ multiplex PCR. The sample consists of about 25,000 clones, around 83% of them appearing once. Each participant with HIV received care in the United States. Whole-study results and caveats: Drawn between the mid-2000s and the late 2010s, the blood was possibly obtained under older ART regimens. Missing from the dataset were any data on ART adherence, viral resistance or therapy changes. ART was followed by higher diversity that remained below transplant donor controls.

Trimming cost V 3 bases and J 1 base, with 10 bases left between them. The germline V gene encodes CDR1 LNHDA and CDR2 SQIVND (reference sequence). CDR3 length equals 15 residues. The receptor comes from a man between 18 and 35 years old with HIV. The rearrangement uses TRBV19 and TRBJ1-5; D is unclear. The input for sequencing was unsorted PBMCs, taken 3 years after starting antiretroviral therapy. The DNA of the CDR3 is TGTGCCAGTAGTATTGTCCCCGGGAGCAATCAGCCCCAGCATTTT. It is translated as CASSIVPGSNQPQHF.